These 8 T cell receptor beta chains share one sample of origin, sequenced in a study of neoadjuvant anti-PD-1 for oral cavity cancer. Here immunoSEQ multiplex PCR was the method, and the copy in TCRdb shows in-frame clones only, minus some. This sample has approximately 17,000 clones, with 72% found just once. The material was PBMCs, obtained before nivolumab (anti-PD-1) treatment. These TCRs come from a person between 40 and 85 years old with oral cavity squamous cell carcinoma.

The chain employs TRBV19 and TRBJ2-1; 8 bases fit TRBD2. CDR1 LNHDA and CDR2 SQIVND come from the germline V gene (reference sequence). V shed 5 bases, J shed 3 bases, and the junction held 12 bases outside the gene matches. The CDR3 runs 17 residues. The CDR3 here is CASSPLNAGGGYNEQFF. The CDR3 DNA sequence: TGTGCCAGTAGTCCCTTGAATGCGGGGGGCGGCTACAATGAGCAGTTCTTC.

This chain links TRBV25-1 with TRBJ2-7; D may match TRBD1 or TRBD2 (5 bases each). CDR1 is MGHDK and CDR2 is SYGVNS in the germline V gene. CDR3 length equals 14 residues. The V gene lost 8 bases and the J gene lost 2 bases, with 16 bases spanning the gap. CDR3 sequence (DNA): TGTGCCAGCCCCTTCCGGGACGGAGCCTACGAGCAGTACTTC. Amino acid sequence: CASPFRDGAYEQYF.

The chain recombines TRBV9 with TRBJ2-2; unclear D gene. Germline V lookup: CDR1 SGDLS, CDR2 YYNGEE. V shed 6 bases and J shed 3 bases, with 12 bases lying between them. The CDR3 totals 14 residues. Here the CDR3 reads CASKIQDDTGELFF. CDR3 nucleotides: TGTGCCAGCAAAATTCAGGACGACACCGGGGAGCTGTTTTTT.

This chain links TRBV11-1 with TRBJ2-3; perhaps D is TRBD1 or TRBD2 (5 bases each). The germline V gene has CDR1 SGHAT and CDR2 FQDESV (reference sequence). The CDR3 is 16 residues long. Trimming took 5 bases from V and 9 from J, leaving 24 bases between them. The CDR3 reads CASSPNPGTLIETQYF. The CDR3 nucleotides read TGTGCCAGCAGCCCCAATCCCGGGACCCTTATAGAGACGCAGTATTTT.

The chain has TRBV5-1 and TRBJ2-5; TRBD1 or TRBD2 may be the D gene (6 bases each). The CDR3 covers 14 residues. V was clipped by 6 bases and J by 2 bases, with 14 bases between them. CDR1 is SGHRS, CDR2 YFSETQ, per germline. CDR3: CASTKGGGQETQYF. DNA of the CDR3: TGCGCCAGCACCAAGGGGGGAGGTCAAGAGACCCAGTACTTC. The variable domain in full, completed from reference TRBV5-1 and TRBJ2-5, reads KAGVTQTPRYLIKTRGQQVTLSCSPISGHRSVSWYQQTPGQGLQFLFEYFSETQRNKGNFPGRFSGRQFSNSRSEMNVSTLELGDSALYLCASTKGGGQETQYFGPGTRLLVL.

This clone was detected only a few times. The chain links TRBV2 to TRBJ1-2; D is perhaps TRBD1 (5 bases). The V and J ends lost 7 bases and 8 bases respectively, with 14 bases between them. This CDR3 comprises 12 residues. CDR1 and CDR2 (germline): SNHLY, FYNNEI. CDR3 nucleotide sequence: TGTGCCAGCACCGGGGGGGGTGGCGGCTACACCTTC. It codes for CASTGGGGGYTF.

The chain combines TRBV6-5 with TRBJ1-2; D uncertain. Germline loops: CDR1 MNHEY, CDR2 SVGAGI. V dropped 6 bases and J dropped 0 bases, with 11 bases sitting between them. This CDR3 region has 14 residues. The CDR3 loop reads CASRRRGANYGYTF. CDR3 sequence (DNA): TGTGCCAGCAGGCGACGGGGAGCTAACTATGGCTACACCTTC.

The chain carries TRBV28 and TRBJ1-5; D uncertain. CDR1 and CDR2 from the germline V gene are MDHEN and SYDVKM. Trimming cost V 1 base and J 0 bases, with 1 base left between them. This CDR3 region has 13 residues. The CDR3 loop is CASSLYSNQPQHF. Here the CDR3 DNA reads TGTGCCAGCAGTTTATATAGCAATCAGCCCCAGCATTTT.